Given below is one T cell receptor (beta chain) in context. Its cognate antigen has yet to be identified. There are no base qualities to consult, and no much larger clone falls within one base. The CDR3 regions of human TCRbeta chains were analyzed by immunosequencing. The original pipeline was this. Repertoire TCRs were checked for matches against a reference library of SARS-CoV-2-specific TCRs that had been generated using the MIRA antigen-specificity platform. Breadth meant the fraction of unique TCRs that were SARS-CoV-2-associated, whereas depth meant the fraction of total T cells that were SARS-CoV-2-associated. Each spike-specific TCR was assigned to its reactive spike region and to a CD4 or CD8 class using the MIRA data. Log10-transformed breadth and depth values were compared by one-way ANOVA with Sidak's multiple comparisons tests. TCRdb provides this immuneACCESS table in a form limited to in-frame rearrangements. Some clones are lacking; in checked studies, under half of them reflect an unresolved V gene, and why the rest are absent is not known. The V and J calls and the clone size are those of that table, but D and trimming were determined from the DNA. Recorded for this sample are some 100,000 clones; roughly nine tenths of them occurred a single time. The top ten constitute about 2.4% of the sample.

This record belongs to a study of T cell responses to AZD1222 COVID-19 vaccine listed by TCRdb under 2021. Turning to the overall study: A total of just over 230 trial participants underwent TCR sequencing, of whom some 200 had received two doses of AZD1222 and some 25 had received two doses of the MenACWY control vaccine. Enrollment into the trials was organized by age into subgroups of 18-55, 56-69 and 70-plus years, and those subgroups contained approximately 160, 26 and 62 TCR-sequenced participants, respectively. Overall results and qualifications from the work: The vaccine-associated CD4 TCRs covered the entire spike protein, and the dominant responses fell in regions 160-218 and 743-854. Conclusions about previously exposed vaccinees are limited, since just 6 or 7 AZD1222 recipients were seropositive for SARS-CoV-2 at baseline. Reportedly, almost half of the unique spike-specific TCRs recognized epitopes lying outside the regions that are mutated in the B.1.351 and B.1.1.7 variants. The 56-69-year group was small, and its depth increase did not reach significance, likely because of low power. Because no day 14 peak-response samples were available, the repertoires could be characterized only after the peak T cell response. Spike-specific TCR breadth and depth rose significantly after two AZD1222 doses compared with day 0 and with MenACWY recipients. Participants were mostly white British and included more females than males, and it was suggested by the authors that clonal diversity may have been underestimated.

At the junction V is shortened by 5 bases and J by 3 bases, with 11 bases in between. The germline V gene (reference sequence) supplies CDR1 MNHEY and CDR2 SMNVEV. Spanning cysteine to phenylalanine, the CDR3 consists of 13 amino acids. Only CDR3 DNA remains: 39 bases, in frame from the first base. What this sample's time point label stands for: about 28 days (+/-7) after the second vaccine dose. Because spike-specific TCR depth and breadth did not differ between the two schedules, AZD1222 recipients who got a second dose at roughly 4 weeks were pooled with those who got a second dose at roughly 12 weeks. Vaccinee samples were obtained from the UK trials COV001 and COV002, which included a single-blind randomized controlled phase 2/3 trial of AZD1222 (ChAdOx1 nCoV-19) in healthy adults. For TCRbeta chain sequencing, PBMC samples were collected from trial participants at day 0 and at day 28 after the second dose.

The chain employs TRBV27 and TRBJ2-7, with the D segment identity uncertain. This specimen consisted of peripheral blood, obtained 28 days after the second AZD1222 dose. This sequence originates from an adult who received the AZD1222 COVID-19 vaccine. The DNA sequence is given as TGTGCCAGCAGTCCCAACGCAGGCTACGAGCAGTACTTC. The translation is CASSPNAGYEQYF.